This is a list of T cell receptor beta chains from one sample in a study of cytomegalovirus exposure and HLA in healthy donors. The method was immunoSEQ multiplex PCR; TCRdb's version includes in-frame clones alone and lacks a portion of them. The profile covers about 120,000 clones, with approximately 90% appearing a single time and under 2% taken by the ten largest. The sequenced sample was PBMCs. These TCRs come from a woman under 30 in good health and CMV-seronegative. The CDR3 runs from the conserved cysteine through the conserved F or W. D genes are given only for firm matches. Size values are once, few and many counts, or a class for expanded clones, and some rows have none.

v_gene	abundance	d_gene	j_gene	CDR3nt	CDR3aa
TRBV19	NA	NA	TRBJ1-4	TGTGCCAGTAGTATGAGGGGGGGCGAGGATGAAAAACTGTTTTTT	CASSMRGGEDEKLFF
TRBV5-1	NA	TRBD1	TRBJ2-1	TGCGCCAGCAGGCCCACAGGGGAGCACGGGCATGAGCAGTTCTTC	CASRPTGEHGHEQFF
TRBV6-4	once	TRBD1	TRBJ1-4	TGTGCCAGCATCCCGGACAGGGGGAATGAAAAACTGTTTTTT	CASIPDRGNEKLFF
TRBV4-2	few	TRBD2	TRBJ2-2	TGTGCCAGCAGCCCATCCTCCGGGACTAGAAACACCGGGGAGCTGTTTTTT	CASSPSSGTRNTGELFF
TRBV4-3	NA	NA	TRBJ1-1	TGCGCCAGCCGGAGCTCGTGGAACACTGAAGCTTTCTTT	CASRSSWNTEAFF
TRBV7-2	NA	NA	TRBJ2-3	TGTGCCAGCAGCTTAGCTCGGGATACGCAGTATTTT	CASSLARDTQYF
TRBV7-3	NA	TRBD2	TRBJ2-3	TGTGCCAGCAGCTCCTGGACTAGCGGGAGTCCAGATACGCAGTATTTT	CASSSWTSGSPDTQYF
TRBV7-6	NA	NA	TRBJ2-7	TGTGCCAGCACCCACTCGAGGTCACGGGACGAGCAGTACTTC	CASTHSRSRDEQYF
TRBV10-2	NA	NA	TRBJ2-1	TGCGCCAGCAGTGATACAGCCGGTGAGCAGTTCTTC	CASSDTAGEQFF
TRBV27	NA	TRBD2	TRBJ2-1	TGTGCCAGCAGTCTCTTCCCTCCTAGCGGGGGGGCTGGGAGGAATGAGCAGTTCTTC	CASSLFPPSGGAGRNEQFF
TRBV5-1	few	NA	TRBJ1-1	TGCGCCAGCAGCCTACCCGGACTTGCTGAAGCTTTCTTT	CASSLPGLAEAFF
TRBV5-6	NA	TRBD1	TRBJ1-1	TGTGCCAGCAGCTTGGGACAGGGGGGAACTGAAGCTTTCTTT	CASSLGQGGTEAFF
TRBV9	NA	NA	TRBJ1-4	TGTGCCAGCAGTGGACAGAGCCCCGCAACTAATGAAAAACTGTTTTTT	CASSGQSPATNEKLFF
TRBV7-9	NA	TRBD2	TRBJ2-7	TGTGCCAGCAGGAAGAGCGGGAGTGGCTACGAGCAGTACTTC	CASRKSGSGYEQYF
TRBV30	once	NA	TRBJ1-5	TGTGCCTGGGCCACAGGGTCTGAACCCCAGCATTTT	CAWATGSEPQHF
TRBV6-5	NA	TRBD2	TRBJ2-1	TGTGCCAGCACCCCTCGAGCGGGAGGCAATGAGCAGTTCTTC	CASTPRAGGNEQFF
TRBV5-8	NA	NA	TRBJ2-3	TGTGCCAGCAGCTTCATTCAGGGGATGGATACGCAGTATTTT	CASSFIQGMDTQYF
TRBV23-1	NA	NA	TRBJ2-7	TGCGCCAGCAGTCAATCCGGGGAAGACTCCGAGCAGTACTTC	CASSQSGEDSEQYF
TRBV6-7	NA	NA	TRBJ1-2	TGTGCCAGCAGAGACGGGGAAGATTATGGCTACACCTTC	CASRDGEDYGYTF
TRBV4-2	NA	NA	TRBJ1-1	TGTGCCACGAGCGGGGAGGTGAACACTGAAGCTTTCTTT	CATSGEVNTEAFF
TRBV4-1	NA	TRBD1	TRBJ1-5	TGCGCCAGCAGCCAAGATGGATCAGGGGGTCAGCCCCAGCATTTT	CASSQDGSGGQPQHF
TRBV18	NA	NA	TRBJ2-5	TGTGCCAGCTCACCTCGGGACAAAGAGACCCAGTACTTC	CASSPRDKETQYF
TRBV5-1	once	NA	TRBJ2-1	TGCGCCAGCAGCTTGGCGGGTCATTTCGACAATGAGCAGTTCTTC	CASSLAGHFDNEQFF
TRBV7-3	few	TRBD2	TRBJ2-3	TGTGCCAGCAGCCGGACTAGCGCGTCAGATACGCAGTATTTT	CASSRTSASDTQYF
TRBV27	NA	NA	TRBJ2-2	TGTGCCAGCAGTTTTTTGGGGGGCACCGGGGAGCTGTTTTTT	CASSFLGGTGELFF
TRBV5-4	once	TRBD2	TRBJ2-1	TGTGCCAGCAGCTTGGCCCGCCTAGCGGGAGTTGAGCAGTTCTTC	CASSLARLAGVEQFF
TRBV7-2	NA	TRBD1	TRBJ2-3	TGTGCCAGCAGCTTAGAGGGACAGCGCACAGATACGCAGTATTTT	CASSLEGQRTDTQYF
TRBV2	NA	NA	TRBJ1-1	TGTGCCAGCAGTGAACTAGGACAGAGAACTGAAGCTTTCTTT	CASSELGQRTEAFF
TRBV6-4	few	NA	TRBJ2-2	TGTGCCAGCAGTGACGCCGGGACCGGGGAGCTGTTTTTT	CASSDAGTGELFF
TRBV15	NA	TRBD2	TRBJ2-7	TGTGCCACCAGCAGAGGGCCTGCGGGGGACTACGAGCAGTACTTC	CATSRGPAGDYEQYF
TRBV27	NA	TRBD1	TRBJ1-5	TGTGCCAGCAGTTTACCGAGGCTATTTGGGACAGGCAATTTTGGCCAGCCCCAGCATTTT	CASSLPRLFGTGNFGQPQHF
TRBV5-1	once	NA	TRBJ1-4	TGCGCCAGCAGCTTGGCGGCAGGGGATTTCACGACTAATGAAAAACTGTTTTTT	CASSLAAGDFTTNEKLFF
TRBV15	NA	NA	TRBJ2-1	TGTGCCACCAGCAGAGATATTACCCTGAGCTCCTACAATGAGCAGTTCTTC	CATSRDITLSSYNEQFF
TRBV5-1	NA	TRBD1	TRBJ2-7	TGCGCCAGCAGCTTGGTTGGACAGGGGTTTAACAACGAGCAGTACTTC	CASSLVGQGFNNEQYF
TRBV5-4	NA	TRBD2	TRBJ2-1	TGTGCCAGCAGCTTGGGGACTAGCGGGTCCCACAATGAGCAGTTCTTC	CASSLGTSGSHNEQFF
TRBV9	NA	TRBD2	TRBJ2-7	TGTGCCAGCAGCGTAGAGGGTAGCGGGAGTTACGAGCAGTACTTC	CASSVEGSGSYEQYF
TRBV5-4	NA	TRBD1	TRBJ1-2	TGTGCCAGCAGCCTGGACAGGGGAAATGGCTACACCTTC	CASSLDRGNGYTF
TRBV6-5	few	TRBD2	TRBJ2-5	TGTGCCAGCAGTGACGGTCGGGGGGGCGAGACCCAGTACTTC	CASSDGRGGETQYF
TRBV5-6	NA	TRBD1	TRBJ2-7	TGTGCCAGCACCCGATTTGACAGGGGTTCGGAGCAGTACTTC	CASTRFDRGSEQYF
TRBV6-5	NA	TRBD1	TRBJ1-3	TGTGCCAGCTCGACAGGGACGAGGGGTGGAAACACCATATATTTT	CASSTGTRGGNTIYF
TRBV5-1	NA	TRBD1	TRBJ1-4	TGCGCCAGCAGCCAAGAGACAGGGGTGTATGAAAAACTGTTTTTT	CASSQETGVYEKLFF
TRBV27	NA	TRBD2	TRBJ2-7	TGTGCCAGCAGCCCCGGGACTAGCGGTTACGAGCAGTACTTC	CASSPGTSGYEQYF
TRBV9	NA	TRBD1	TRBJ2-2	TGTGCCAGCAGCCAGGGGGTCACCGGGGAGCTGTTTTTT	CASSQGVTGELFF
TRBV6-5	NA	NA	TRBJ1-4	TGTGCCAGCAGTGACTACGGTGCAACTAATGAAAAACTGTTTTTT	CASSDYGATNEKLFF
TRBV7-9	few	NA	TRBJ1-1	TGTGCCAGCAGCTATGGACAGAGGAACACTGAAGCTTTCTTT	CASSYGQRNTEAFF
TRBV19	NA	NA	TRBJ1-5	TGTGCCAGTAGTATGAGTCAGCCCCAGCATTTT	CASSMSQPQHF
TRBV7-9	NA	NA	TRBJ1-1	TGTGCCAGCAGCCCCGGACAGCTGAACACTGAAGCTTTCTTT	CASSPGQLNTEAFF
TRBV27	NA	NA	TRBJ1-2	TGTGCCAGCAGACCCCGGACAGTGTATCCCTATGGCTACACCTTC	CASRPRTVYPYGYTF
TRBV6-5	NA	NA	TRBJ1-1	TGTGCCAGCAGTTACGGGGCAGGGGTAGGGGACACTGAAGCTTTCTTT	CASSYGAGVGDTEAFF
TRBV28	few	NA	TRBJ1-2	TGTGCCACCTCCCGGGTGGGTGGCTACACCTTC	CATSRVGGYTF
TRBV9	NA	NA	TRBJ2-7	TGTGCCAGCAGCGCCTGGGGGGAGCGGTACGAGCAGTACTTC	CASSAWGERYEQYF
TRBV29-1	NA	TRBD1	TRBJ2-1	TGCAGCGCAGGGGGACAGGGGACCTACAATGAGCAGTTCTTC	CSAGGQGTYNEQFF
TRBV5-1	NA	NA	TRBJ2-7	TGCGCCAGCAGCTTGGGTCCGTACGTCCAGGGAAAATCGGCCACTCAGTACTTC	CASSLGPYVQGKSATQYF
TRBV5-8	NA	TRBD1	TRBJ1-3	TGTGCCAGCAGCTGGACCGGGACAGGGGGCCCGGGTACCTTT	CASSWTGTGGPGTF
TRBV9	NA	NA	TRBJ1-6	TGTGCCAGCAGCCCAGAACCCGAACAGGGACGTCTCCACTTT	CASSPEPEQGRLHF